Listed below are T cell receptor beta chains from one sample, sequenced in a study of blood T cell repertoires in COVID-19. Method: immunoSEQ multiplex PCR; TCRdb's copy keeps in-frame clones and lacks some. This table holds 95,000 to 150,000 clones, around 90% found once. The sequencing sample was made of peripheral blood. The receptor source for this set is a woman aged 55-70 years with COVID-19, enrolled during active disease. Both conserved end residues are part of each CDR3. Fields, in order: V gene, clone size, D gene, J gene, CDR3 DNA, CDR3 protein. The D gene is left open where the match is weak. Size tells how often a clone was seen (once, few, many) or the class of an expanded clone, and some rows leave it out.

V: TRBV4-1
size: .
D: .
J: TRBJ2-3
DNA: TGCGCCAGCAGCCAAGCACCCTCGGGACAAATAAGCACAGATACGCAGTATTTT
CDR3: CASSQAPSGQISTDTQYF

V: TRBV11-3
size: .
D: TRBD2
J: TRBJ2-1
DNA: TGTGCCAGCAGCTCTCCTGGACTAGCGGGGGAGATTGAGCAGTTCTTC
CDR3: CASSSPGLAGEIEQFF

V: TRBV7-2
size: .
D: TRBD1
J: TRBJ2-7
DNA: TGTGCCAGCAGCGCTCGGGGGACAGGGCCGTACGAGCAGTACTTC
CDR3: CASSARGTGPYEQYF

V: TRBV7-8
size: once
D: TRBD2
J: TRBJ2-2
DNA: TGTGCCAGCAGCCCGACTAGCGGGGGAAACACCGGGGAGCTGTTTTTT
CDR3: CASSPTSGGNTGELFF

V: TRBV12-3/TRBV12-4
size: .
D: .
J: TRBJ2-7
DNA: TGTGCCAGCACCACGGGGGTTTCCTACGAGCAGTACTTC
CDR3: CASTTGVSYEQYF

V: TRBV6-5
size: .
D: .
J: TRBJ2-5
DNA: TGTGCCAGCAGTCGTCCAGGGAACCAAGAGACCCAGTACTTC
CDR3: CASSRPGNQETQYF

V: TRBV25-1
size: .
D: .
J: TRBJ2-1
DNA: TGTGCCAGCGGGGCAGTTATTACGAATGAGCAGTTCTTC
CDR3: CASGAVITNEQFF

V: TRBV7-2
size: .
D: .
J: TRBJ2-6
DNA: TGTGCCAGCAGCTTAAGAGGGTTTCATTCTGGGGCCAACGTCCTGACTTTC
CDR3: CASSLRGFHSGANVLTF

V: TRBV7-9
size: .
D: TRBD1
J: TRBJ1-5
DNA: TGTGCCAGCAGCCCGACAGGGGGGGATCAGCCCCAGCATTTT
CDR3: CASSPTGGDQPQHF

V: TRBV11-2
size: .
D: TRBD2
J: TRBJ2-1
DNA: TGTGCCAGCAGCTTGGAGCGGGGGTCCTACAATGAGCAGTTCTTC
CDR3: CASSLERGSYNEQFF

V: TRBV18
size: .
D: .
J: TRBJ2-7
DNA: TGTGCCAGCTCACCGGGGCAGGGGACAGAGCAGTACTTC
CDR3: CASSPGQGTEQYF

V: TRBV3-1/TRBV3-2
size: .
D: .
J: TRBJ1-4
DNA: TGTGCCAGCAGCCAAGGGACAGCCAAGAGAGAAAAACTGTTTTTT
CDR3: CASSQGTAKREKLFF

V: TRBV6-6
size: .
D: .
J: TRBJ2-5
DNA: TGTGCCAGCAGTTACAGGGGAAGGCCGGGCCAAGAGACCCAGTACTTC
CDR3: CASSYRGRPGQETQYF

V: TRBV7-6
size: .
D: TRBD1
J: TRBJ2-5
DNA: TGTGCCAGCAGCCAGTGGACAGGGGGCTGGGAGACCCAGTACTTC
CDR3: CASSQWTGGWETQYF

V: TRBV6-1
size: once
D: .
J: TRBJ1-5
DNA: TGTGCCAGCAGTGAAACAGGGAAAGATCAGCCCCAGCATTTT
CDR3: CASSETGKDQPQHF

V: TRBV29-1
size: .
D: .
J: TRBJ1-6
DNA: TGCAGCGCGACAGAAACCTATAATTCACCCCTCCACTTT
CDR3: CSATETYNSPLHF

V: TRBV10-3
size: once
D: TRBD1
J: TRBJ1-2
DNA: TGTGCCATCAGTGCGCAACAGGGGGCAGGTGGCTACACCTTC
CDR3: CAISAQQGAGGYTF

V: TRBV19
size: once
D: .
J: TRBJ2-7
DNA: TGTGCCAGTAGTCAAATGACAGCCTCGGGCTACGAGCAGTACTTC
CDR3: CASSQMTASGYEQYF

V: TRBV15
size: .
D: TRBD1
J: TRBJ2-7
DNA: TGTGCCACCAGCAGAGATCCAGGGGGCTACGAGCAGTACTTC
CDR3: CATSRDPGGYEQYF

V: TRBV24-1
size: .
D: .
J: TRBJ2-3
DNA: TGTGCCACCAGTGCACAGGGTGGAACAGATACGCAGTATTTT
CDR3: CATSAQGGTDTQYF

V: TRBV12-3/TRBV12-4
size: .
D: TRBD1
J: TRBJ2-7
DNA: TGTGCCAGCAGTACCGGGACAGCCTACGAGCAGTACTTC
CDR3: CASSTGTAYEQYF

V: TRBV7-2
size: .
D: .
J: TRBJ1-5
DNA: TGTGCCAGCAGCTTGGGGCAGGGTTCTGGCAATCAGCCCCAGCATTTT
CDR3: CASSLGQGSGNQPQHF

V: TRBV10-3
size: .
D: .
J: TRBJ2-1
DNA: TGTGCCATCCAAAGCGAAGGCCATGAGCAGTTCTTC
CDR3: CAIQSEGHEQFF

V: TRBV10-3
size: .
D: .
J: TRBJ2-1
DNA: TGTGCCATCAGAATTAGCGGTACCTCCTACAATGAGCAGTTCTTC
CDR3: CAIRISGTSYNEQFF

V: TRBV7-3
size: once
D: .
J: TRBJ2-1
DNA: TGTGCCAGCAGCTCCAGACAGGGAGGTAATGAGCAGTTCTTC
CDR3: CASSSRQGGNEQFF

V: TRBV18
size: once
D: .
J: TRBJ1-4
DNA: TGTGCCAGCTCACAGGGGGTTAATGAAAAACTGTTTTTT
CDR3: CASSQGVNEKLFF

V: TRBV7-2
size: .
D: TRBD1
J: TRBJ1-5
DNA: TGTGCCAGCAGCTTGAAAGGGGGCCGGGTGCAGCCCCAGCATTTT
CDR3: CASSLKGGRVQPQHF

V: TRBV27
size: .
D: .
J: TRBJ1-5
DNA: TGTGCCAGCAGCCATACCCCTGACAGGCATCAGCCCCAGCATTTT
CDR3: CASSHTPDRHQPQHF

V: TRBV7-8
size: .
D: .
J: TRBJ1-2
DNA: TGTGCCAGCAGCTTGGCAGAAAACTATGGCTACACCTTC
CDR3: CASSLAENYGYTF

V: TRBV6-5
size: .
D: TRBD1
J: TRBJ1-5
DNA: TGTGCCAGCTCACAGGGGGATGGCAATCAGCCCCAGCATTTT
CDR3: CASSQGDGNQPQHF

V: TRBV6-6
size: .
D: .
J: TRBJ1-2
DNA: TGTGCCAGCAGCCAAGGGACCGACAGGATTAACTATGGCTACACCTTC
CDR3: CASSQGTDRINYGYTF

V: TRBV6-2/TRBV6-3
size: .
D: TRBD1
J: TRBJ1-5
DNA: TGTGCCAGCAGCCCTCTCGGACAGGGGGTTGGGCAGCCCCAGCATTTT
CDR3: CASSPLGQGVGQPQHF

V: TRBV29-1
size: .
D: TRBD1
J: TRBJ1-2
DNA: TGCAGCGTTGGGGCAGGGGGAGGCTATGGCTACACCTTC
CDR3: CSVGAGGGYGYTF

V: TRBV6-1
size: .
D: .
J: TRBJ2-3
DNA: TGTGCCAGCAGTGAATTATCTAGCAGAGGCACAGATACGCAGTATTTT
CDR3: CASSELSSRGTDTQYF

V: TRBV27
size: .
D: TRBD1
J: TRBJ2-7
DNA: TGTGCCAGCAAGGCGACAGGGGCGGACGAGCAGTACTTC
CDR3: CASKATGADEQYF

V: TRBV7-8
size: .
D: TRBD1
J: TRBJ1-2
DNA: TGTGCCAGCAGTGCACAGGGGAACTATGGCTACACCTTC
CDR3: CASSAQGNYGYTF

V: TRBV5-1
size: .
D: .
J: TRBJ2-1
DNA: TGCGCCAGCAGCTTGGTCTCACAGGAGGGTAGCAATGAGCAGTTCTTC
CDR3: CASSLVSQEGSNEQFF

V: TRBV5-4
size: few
D: TRBD2
J: TRBJ2-1
DNA: TGTGCCAGCAGCCAGACTAGCGGAAGTGGTGTAGGTGAGCAGTTCTTC
CDR3: CASSQTSGSGVGEQFF

V: TRBV6-5
size: .
D: TRBD1
J: TRBJ2-5
DNA: TGTGCCAGCAGTTACGGACTCAGGGGGGAGACCCAGTACTTC
CDR3: CASSYGLRGETQYF

V: TRBV19
size: .
D: .
J: TRBJ2-5
DNA: TGTGCCAGTAGTAAGACAGCAACCTCGTCGGAGACCCAGTACTTC
CDR3: CASSKTATSSETQYF

V: TRBV3-1/TRBV3-2
size: once
D: .
J: TRBJ2-5
DNA: TGTGCCAGCAGCCTACGGGTTCGTAGCGAGACCCAGTACTTC
CDR3: CASSLRVRSETQYF

V: TRBV30
size: .
D: .
J: TRBJ2-4
DNA: TGTGCCTGGAGCAAAATAGCCAAAAACATTCAGTACTTC
CDR3: CAWSKIAKNIQYF

V: TRBV6-5
size: .
D: .
J: TRBJ2-2
DNA: TGTGCCAGCAGTTTGTTTCGGGGAGGCACCGGGGAGCTGTTTTTT
CDR3: CASSLFRGGTGELFF

V: TRBV5-1
size: .
D: .
J: TRBJ1-2
DNA: TGCGCCAGCAGCCCCAGTGCCATTGCTCCCTATGGCTACACCTTC
CDR3: CASSPSAIAPYGYTF

V: TRBV9
size: .
D: TRBD1
J: TRBJ2-2
DNA: TGTGCCAGCAGCGTACTGGACAGGGTGTACGCGAACACCGGGGAGCTGTTTTTT
CDR3: CASSVLDRVYANTGELFF

V: TRBV7-3
size: .
D: TRBD1
J: TRBJ2-5
DNA: TGTGCCAGCAGCCCCGGCCTCCGGACAGGACAAGAGACCCAGTACTTC
CDR3: CASSPGLRTGQETQYF

V: TRBV5-1
size: .
D: TRBD1
J: TRBJ1-4
DNA: TGCGCCAGCAGCTGGGGGACAGCCAATGAAAAACTGTTTTTT
CDR3: CASSWGTANEKLFF

V: TRBV5-1
size: .
D: TRBD1
J: TRBJ2-5
DNA: TGCGCCAGCAGCTTTAGGGGGTCGGGACAGGGGCCCCAAGAGACCCAGTACTTC
CDR3: CASSFRGSGQGPQETQYF

V: TRBV7-2
size: .
D: TRBD2
J: TRBJ2-3
DNA: TGTGCCAGCAGCTTCACTAGCGGGGGGGGGACAGATACGCAGTATTTT
CDR3: CASSFTSGGGTDTQYF

V: TRBV5-6
size: .
D: TRBD1
J: TRBJ1-1
DNA: TGTGCCAGCTGGATTGGACAGGCGAACACTGAAGCTTTCTTT
CDR3: CASWIGQANTEAFF

V: TRBV6-5
size: .
D: TRBD1
J: TRBJ1-2
DNA: TGTGCCAGCACTAGGACAGGGGCCCTAAGCTATGGCTACACCTTC
CDR3: CASTRTGALSYGYTF

V: TRBV7-6
size: .
D: .
J: TRBJ1-2
DNA: TGTGCCAGCAGCAATTTAGGGGGAACCTATGGCTACACCTTC
CDR3: CASSNLGGTYGYTF

V: TRBV5-6
size: .
D: .
J: TRBJ1-5
DNA: TGTGCCAGCAGCTTGGGAGAGGGGCCCCAGCATTTT
CDR3: CASSLGEGPQHF

V: TRBV20-1
size: .
D: .
J: TRBJ1-1
DNA: TGCAGTGCGGGGCCGGCGCTAGAAGCTTTCTTT
CDR3: CSAGPALEAFF

V: TRBV2
size: .
D: TRBD1
J: TRBJ1-2
DNA: TGTGCCAGCACCGGGACAGGGGGCTATGGCTACACCTTC
CDR3: CASTGTGGYGYTF

V: TRBV18
size: .
D: TRBD1
J: TRBJ1-4
DNA: TGTGCCAGCTCACCAGGTCCGGGACAGGAAGTCGAAAAACTGTTTTTT
CDR3: CASSPGPGQEVEKLFF

V: TRBV7-9
size: .
D: TRBD1
J: TRBJ1-4
DNA: TGTGCCAGCAGCTTAGGTTGGAAGGGACAGATCTTTAAGAATGAAAAACTGTTTTTT
CDR3: CASSLGWKGQIFKNEKLFF

V: TRBV29-1
size: .
D: TRBD1
J: TRBJ1-2
DNA: TGCAGCGCTACGGGACAGGGGGGGTATGGCTACACCTTC
CDR3: CSATGQGGYGYTF

V: TRBV21-1
size: .
D: .
J: TRBJ1-2
DNA: TGTGCCAGCAGCAAAAGGGCAGGACAGACTTACTATGGCTACACCTTC
CDR3: CASSKRAGQTYYGYTF